This T cell receptor beta chain stems from a study of response to subunit inactivated influenza vaccine. This CDR3 comprises 14 residues. V dropped 5 bases and J dropped 4; count of bases not matched to a gene: 8. Germline V CDR1 and CDR2: SGHTA, FQGNSA. This clonotype was found a few times. TCRdb processed the RT-PCR reads anew with MiXCR; each CDR3 protein has one entry. Among about 800,000 distinct CDR3 sequences listed, 21% were seen once. The TCR comes from a man aged 50 or older who received an inactivated influenza vaccine. The chain uses TRBV7-2 and TRBJ2-7, with 7 bases matching TRBD2. The sample was PBMCs from blood, taken about 5 days after vaccination. The CDR3 sequence: CASSLRRGEYEQYF. CDR3 DNA: TGTGCCAGCAGCCTAAGACGGGGGGAGTACGAGCAGTACTTC.